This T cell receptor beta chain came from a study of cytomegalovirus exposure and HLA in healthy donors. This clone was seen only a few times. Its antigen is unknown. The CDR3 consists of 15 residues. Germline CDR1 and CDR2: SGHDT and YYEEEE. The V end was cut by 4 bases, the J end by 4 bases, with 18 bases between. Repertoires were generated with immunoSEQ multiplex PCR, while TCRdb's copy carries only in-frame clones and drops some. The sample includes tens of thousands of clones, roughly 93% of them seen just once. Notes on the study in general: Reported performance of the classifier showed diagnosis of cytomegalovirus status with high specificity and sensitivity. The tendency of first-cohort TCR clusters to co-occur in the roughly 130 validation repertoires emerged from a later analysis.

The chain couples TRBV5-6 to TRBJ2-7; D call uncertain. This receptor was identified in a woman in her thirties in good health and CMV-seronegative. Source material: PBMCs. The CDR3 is CASSPPFGAVYEQYF. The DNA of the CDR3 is TGTGCCAGCAGCCCCCCTTTTGGTGCAGTTTACGAGCAGTACTTC.